These T cell receptor beta chains were read from a single sample in a study of vaccination effects on CD4 cells after COVID-19. No cognate antigen is known for these TCRs. Profiled with immunoSEQ multiplex PCR; TCRdb holds only in-frame clones, not every one. The data show approximately 65,000 clones, just under 75% seen once. Sequenced here: CD4+ T cells from PBMCs cultured with HCoV-229E spike peptides, sampled after COVID-19 vaccination. The receptors stem from a human donor who received a COVID-19 vaccine. CDR3s include the opening cysteine and the closing phenylalanine or tryptophan. The D gene is left open where the match is weak. For some rows the clone size is stated as once, few or many, or as a class when expanded; others skip it.

D gene: TRBD1; clone size: -; V gene: TRBV20-1; CDR3 length: 11; J gene: TRBJ1-1; CDR3 DNA: TGCAGTCCCTGGTTGGGACAGGAAGCTTTCTTT; CDR3 protein: CSPWLGQEAFF
D gene: -; clone size: -; V gene: TRBV5-5; CDR3 length: 17; J gene: TRBJ2-1; CDR3 DNA: TGTGCCAGCAGCTTGGCAGGGAGAAGGGGGGCTTACAATGAGCAGTTCTTC; CDR3 protein: CASSLAGRRGAYNEQFF
D gene: -; clone size: -; V gene: TRBV6-5; CDR3 length: 15; J gene: TRBJ1-1; CDR3 DNA: TGTGCCAGCAGTTATAGACAATCCCTTGGGACTGAAGCTTTCTTT; CDR3 protein: CASSYRQSLGTEAFF
D gene: TRBD1; clone size: once; V gene: TRBV15; CDR3 length: 15; J gene: TRBJ1-3; CDR3 DNA: TGTGCCACCAGTTTTACCACAGGGGTTGGAAACACCATATATTTT; CDR3 protein: CATSFTTGVGNTIYF
D gene: -; clone size: -; V gene: TRBV7-3; CDR3 length: 15; J gene: TRBJ2-2; CDR3 DNA: TGTGCCAGCAGCATAACAGGGTCCAGCACCGGGGAGCTGTTTTTT; CDR3 protein: CASSITGSSTGELFF
D gene: -; clone size: -; V gene: TRBV6-5; CDR3 length: 14; J gene: TRBJ2-5; CDR3 DNA: TGTGCCAGCAGTCCTAGCAGGGGCCAAGAGACCCAGTACTTC; CDR3 protein: CASSPSRGQETQYF
D gene: -; clone size: -; V gene: TRBV6-5; CDR3 length: 15; J gene: TRBJ1-1; CDR3 DNA: TGTGCCAGCAGTTACTCGTATCAGGGGTTAACTGAAGCTTTCTTT; CDR3 protein: CASSYSYQGLTEAFF
D gene: -; clone size: -; V gene: TRBV4-2; CDR3 length: 14; J gene: TRBJ2-5; CDR3 DNA: TGTGCCAGCGCGGGGACCCCCGAGTGGGGGACCCAGTACTTC; CDR3 protein: CASAGTPEWGTQYF
D gene: -; clone size: few; V gene: TRBV7-9; CDR3 length: 15; J gene: TRBJ1-3; CDR3 DNA: TGTGCCAGCAGCGCAGGGTCTCACGGTGGAAACACCATATATTTT; CDR3 protein: CASSAGSHGGNTIYF
D gene: -; clone size: -; V gene: TRBV12-3/TRBV12-4; CDR3 length: 12; J gene: TRBJ1-1; CDR3 DNA: TGTGCCAGCAGGGCCGGGTACACTGAAGCTTTCTTT; CDR3 protein: CASRAGYTEAFF
D gene: TRBD2; clone size: -; V gene: TRBV18; CDR3 length: 22; J gene: TRBJ2-3; CDR3 DNA: TGTGCCAGCTCACCACCGAAGACTAGCGGGGGGCCTCAGTACTACAGCACAGATACGCAGTATTTT; CDR3 protein: CASSPPKTSGGPQYYSTDTQYF
D gene: -; clone size: -; V gene: TRBV6-1; CDR3 length: 16; J gene: TRBJ1-6; CDR3 DNA: TGTGCCAGCAGTGAATGGGCTGGGGGGCGCGACTCACCCCTCCACTTT; CDR3 protein: CASSEWAGGRDSPLHF
D gene: -; clone size: -; V gene: TRBV11-1; CDR3 length: 14; J gene: TRBJ2-5; CDR3 DNA: TGTGCCAGCAGCTGGATGTTAGCTGGGGAGACCCAGTACTTC; CDR3 protein: CASSWMLAGETQYF
D gene: -; clone size: few; V gene: TRBV2; CDR3 length: 13; J gene: TRBJ1-5; CDR3 DNA: TGTGCCAGCAGTGATTGGAGCAATCAGCCCCAGCATTTT; CDR3 protein: CASSDWSNQPQHF
D gene: -; clone size: -; V gene: TRBV27; CDR3 length: 13; J gene: TRBJ1-2; CDR3 DNA: TGTGCCAGCTCCGGGACAACTGGCTATGGCTACACCTTC; CDR3 protein: CASSGTTGYGYTF
D gene: -; clone size: -; V gene: TRBV30; CDR3 length: 13; J gene: TRBJ2-5; CDR3 DNA: TGTGCCTGGAGTGTAGTAGTAGGGCCTACCCAGTACTTC; CDR3 protein: CAWSVVVGPTQYF
D gene: -; clone size: -; V gene: TRBV18; CDR3 length: 16; J gene: TRBJ1-2; CDR3 DNA: TGTGCCAGCTCACCACCGTCAGGGGCGGCCAACTATGGCTACACCTTC; CDR3 protein: CASSPPSGAANYGYTF
D gene: -; clone size: many; V gene: TRBV7-2; CDR3 length: 14; J gene: TRBJ2-1; CDR3 DNA: TGTGCCAGCAGCGGGGGGACAGTTTACAATGAGCAGTTCTTC; CDR3 protein: CASSGGTVYNEQFF
D gene: -; clone size: -; V gene: TRBV5-6; CDR3 length: 14; J gene: TRBJ2-1; CDR3 DNA: TGTGCCAGCAGCTTGATCAGGGCTAACAATGAGCAGTTCTTC; CDR3 protein: CASSLIRANNEQFF
D gene: -; clone size: -; V gene: TRBV9; CDR3 length: 15; J gene: TRBJ1-2; CDR3 DNA: TGTGCCAGCAGCGTAGGGACAGCCGAAAACTATGGCTACACCTTC; CDR3 protein: CASSVGTAENYGYTF
D gene: TRBD2; clone size: few; V gene: TRBV5-1; CDR3 length: 17; J gene: TRBJ2-1; CDR3 DNA: TGCGCCAGCAGCTTGTCGCCGACTAGCGGGGGGGCGGCTGAGCAGTTCTTC; CDR3 protein: CASSLSPTSGGAAEQFF
D gene: -; clone size: -; V gene: TRBV2; CDR3 length: 15; J gene: TRBJ2-3; CDR3 DNA: TGTGCCAGCAGTGAAGCGGCGAGAGGGGGGGATACGCAGTATTTT; CDR3 protein: CASSEAARGGDTQYF
D gene: TRBD1; clone size: -; V gene: TRBV18; CDR3 length: 15; J gene: TRBJ2-2; CDR3 DNA: TGTGCCAGCTCACAACAGGGGGGTCGCACCGGGGAGCTGTTTTTT; CDR3 protein: CASSQQGGRTGELFF
D gene: TRBD1; clone size: -; V gene: TRBV15; CDR3 length: 13; J gene: TRBJ1-1; CDR3 DNA: TGTGCCACCAGGAGGCGAACAGGGGCTGAAGCTTTCTTT; CDR3 protein: CATRRRTGAEAFF
D gene: -; clone size: few; V gene: TRBV3-1/TRBV3-2; CDR3 length: 12; J gene: TRBJ2-4; CDR3 DNA: TGTGCCAGCAGCCAAATGCAGGCTCTTCAGTACTTC; CDR3 protein: CASSQMQALQYF
D gene: -; clone size: few; V gene: TRBV19; CDR3 length: 17; J gene: TRBJ2-6; CDR3 DNA: TGTGCCAGTAGTATCCGGACAGCGGGGTGGGGGGCCAACGTCCTGACTTTC; CDR3 protein: CASSIRTAGWGANVLTF
D gene: -; clone size: few; V gene: TRBV2; CDR3 length: 16; J gene: TRBJ2-2; CDR3 DNA: TGTGCCAGCAGTGGGTATGCAGATAGTAACACCGGGGAGCTGTTTTTT; CDR3 protein: CASSGYADSNTGELFF
D gene: -; clone size: -; V gene: TRBV3-1/TRBV3-2; CDR3 length: 14; J gene: TRBJ2-2; CDR3 DNA: TGTGCCAGCAGCGTGGGGGCGAGCACCGGGGAGCTGTTTTTT; CDR3 protein: CASSVGASTGELFF
D gene: TRBD2; clone size: few; V gene: TRBV27; CDR3 length: 15; J gene: TRBJ2-2; CDR3 DNA: TGTGCCAGCAGTCGGCGACTAGCGATCCCCGGGGAGCTGTTTTTT; CDR3 protein: CASSRRLAIPGELFF
D gene: -; clone size: -; V gene: TRBV6-6; CDR3 length: 16; J gene: TRBJ2-3; CDR3 DNA: TGTGCCAGCAGTTACCTCCGTGGGAGCGGGACAGATACGCAGTATTTT; CDR3 protein: CASSYLRGSGTDTQYF
D gene: TRBD2; clone size: -; V gene: TRBV24-1; CDR3 length: 15; J gene: TRBJ2-3; CDR3 DNA: TGTGCCACCAGTGACACTAGCGGACCTCCAGATACGCAGTATTTT; CDR3 protein: CATSDTSGPPDTQYF
D gene: -; clone size: -; V gene: TRBV7-2; CDR3 length: 14; J gene: TRBJ1-5; CDR3 DNA: TGTGCCAGCAGGAAAGAGGGCGCCAATCAGCCCCAGCATTTT; CDR3 protein: CASRKEGANQPQHF
D gene: -; clone size: -; V gene: TRBV5-1; CDR3 length: 13; J gene: TRBJ2-2; CDR3 DNA: TGCGCCAGCAGCTTGGTTGGCCTCGGGGAGCTGTTTTTT; CDR3 protein: CASSLVGLGELFF
D gene: TRBD2; clone size: -; V gene: TRBV20-1; CDR3 length: 10; J gene: TRBJ2-3; CDR3 DNA: TGCAGTGCCAACCTGGGACTACCCAGGTTT; CDR3 protein: CSANLGLPRF
D gene: TRBD1; clone size: few; V gene: TRBV7-2; CDR3 length: 16; J gene: TRBJ1-2; CDR3 DNA: TGTGCCAGCAGCTTATTAACAGGGGGAATCGACTATGGCTACACCTTC; CDR3 protein: CASSLLTGGIDYGYTF
D gene: -; clone size: once; V gene: TRBV27; CDR3 length: 15; J gene: TRBJ2-5; CDR3 DNA: TGTGCCAGCAGTTTAGTTGGTCGGTTCCAAGAGACCCAGTACTTC; CDR3 protein: CASSLVGRFQETQYF
D gene: -; clone size: -; V gene: TRBV2; CDR3 length: 14; J gene: TRBJ1-1; CDR3 DNA: TGTGCCAGCAGTGCTGGGGCCATGAACACTGAAGCTTTCTTT; CDR3 protein: CASSAGAMNTEAFF